These 3 T cell receptor beta chains were all obtained from the same sample, sequenced in a study of blood T cell repertoires in COVID-19. Repertoires were generated with immunoSEQ multiplex PCR, while TCRdb's copy carries only in-frame clones and drops some. The repertoire holds under 200,000 clones, with about 80% as singletons. The sample comprised PBMCs or T cells enriched from blood (not recorded which). All receptors derive from an older woman who had recovered from COVID-19.

The chain employs TRBV19 and TRBJ1-2, with D unresolved. The CDR3 totals 13 residues. The germline V and J ends were trimmed by 7 bases and 8 bases, with 17 bases remaining between them. Germline CDR1 LNHDA, CDR2 SQIVND (reference sequence). The CDR3 DNA follows: TGTGCCAGTAAGGAGGGCGGCGATTGGGGCTACACCTTC. Amino acids: CASKEGGDWGYTF.

The chain is built from TRBV6-1 and TRBJ1-6; D ambiguous. CDR1 is MNHNS and CDR2 is SASEGT in the germline V gene. With 2 bases removed from V and 3 bases from J, the gap between germline ends came to 14 bases. The CDR3 runs 17 residues. Here the CDR3 DNA reads TGTGCCAGCAGTGAATCGTTGGCTGGTTTCTATAATTCACCCCTCCACTTT. Residues: CASSESLAGFYNSPLHF.

This chain joins TRBV27 and TRBJ1-2, with D tentatively TRBD1 (5 bases). The CDR3 loop spans 12 amino acids. Germline V gives CDR1 MNHEY, CDR2 SMNVEV (reference sequence). The V and J ends lost 4 bases and 6 bases respectively, with 9 bases between them. The CDR3: CASSSGLDGYTF. The CDR3 DNA reads TGTGCCAGCAGTTCAGGGTTAGATGGCTACACCTTC.